This T cell receptor beta chain was profiled in a study of cytomegalovirus exposure and HLA in healthy donors. A multiplex PCR was run with 60 Vbeta primers and 13 Jbeta primers. Data came from immunoSEQ multiplex PCR; TCRdb stores just in-frame clones and leaves some out. This table holds approximately 110,000 clones, about two thirds found once. V lost 2 bases, J lost 4 bases, and 4 bases stayed unmatched. The germline V gene has CDR1 MDHEN and CDR2 SYDVKM. This CDR3 contains 16 residues. Notes on this clone: Its antigen is as yet unknown.

Points from the study as a whole: In vitro experiments confirmed that three CMV-associated chains were specific for CMV antigens. With further analysis later on, most CMV-associated TCR beta chains appeared HLA-restricted.

The chain uses TRBV28 and TRBJ2-5; 13 bases align to TRBD2. Source material: PBMCs. This TCR was recovered from a man in his 60s in good health and CMV-seropositive. This CDR3 is CASSLGLAGAGETQYF. Written as DNA, the CDR3 is TGTGCCAGCAGTTTAGGACTAGCGGGGGCGGGAGAGACCCAGTACTTC. Complete variable domain (other parts from reference TRBV28 and TRBJ2-5): DVKVTQSSRYLVKRTGEKVFLECVQDMDHENMFWYRQDPGLGLRLIYFSYDVKMKEKGDIPEGYSVSREKKERFSLILESASTNQTSMYLCASSLGLAGAGETQYFGPGTRLLVL.